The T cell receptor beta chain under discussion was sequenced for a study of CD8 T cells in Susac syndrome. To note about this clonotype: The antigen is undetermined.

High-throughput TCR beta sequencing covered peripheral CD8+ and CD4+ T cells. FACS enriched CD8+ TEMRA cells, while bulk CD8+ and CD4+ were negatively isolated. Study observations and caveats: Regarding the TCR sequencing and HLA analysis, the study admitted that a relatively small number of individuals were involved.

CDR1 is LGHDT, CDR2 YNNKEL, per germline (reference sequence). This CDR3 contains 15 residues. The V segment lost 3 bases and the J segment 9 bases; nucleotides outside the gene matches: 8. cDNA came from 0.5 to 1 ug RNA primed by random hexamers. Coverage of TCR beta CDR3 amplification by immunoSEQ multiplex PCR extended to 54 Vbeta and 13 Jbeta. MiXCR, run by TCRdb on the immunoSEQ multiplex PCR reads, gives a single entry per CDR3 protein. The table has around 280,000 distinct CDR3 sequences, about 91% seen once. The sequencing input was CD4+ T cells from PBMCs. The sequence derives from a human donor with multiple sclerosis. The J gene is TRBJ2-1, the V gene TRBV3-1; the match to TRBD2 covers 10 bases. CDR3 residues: CASSHRRIAGGEQFF. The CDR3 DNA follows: TGTGCCAGCAGCCATCGCCGGATAGCGGGGGGTGAGCAGTTCTTC.